This paragraph covers one TCR beta chain sequence. Its antigen is still unknown. Unmatched junction bases numbered 7, after V lost 7 bases and J lost 4 bases. Germline V lookup: CDR1 LNHDA, CDR2 SQIVND (reference sequence). The CDR3 contains 14 residues. The data were obtained in a study of cytomegalovirus exposure and HLA in healthy donors. Whole-study findings and limits: TCR beta chain V- and J-gene trimming was linked, in a later analysis, to a missense variant in DCLRE1C. An apparent linkage of common viral pathogens to several of the most significant clusters emerged in a later analysis.

The PCR made use of 60 Vbeta and 13 Jbeta primers. Some clones are missing from TCRdb's copy, which holds only in-frame ones; the method was immunoSEQ multiplex PCR. The sample lists 90,000 or so clones; roughly 67% were seen once. The sequence came from a boy aged 10-17 years in good health and CMV-seropositive. Sequencing was performed on PBMCs. The V call is TRBV19, the J call TRBJ2-3, with 8 bases fitting TRBD1. The chain's CDR3 is CASNPGGAADTQYF. For the CDR3, the DNA is TGTGCCAGTAATCCAGGGGGCGCCGCAGATACGCAGTATTTT.